Below are 8 T cell receptor beta chains sequenced from a single sample in a study of blood T cell repertoires in COVID-19. The repertoire was sequenced with immunoSEQ multiplex PCR; TCRdb's copy has only in-frame clones and lacks some. The sample carries about 100,000 clones, around 85% recorded once. Sample: peripheral blood. The source is a woman aged 70 to 79 with active or convalescent COVID-19.

V gene TRBV6-5 combines with J gene TRBJ1-5; 8 bases match TRBD1. Germline V CDR1 and CDR2: MNHEY, SVGAGI. With 1 base clipped from V and 5 bases from J, the junction kept 1 base outside the gene matches. This CDR3 is 14 amino acids long. CDR3 sequence: CASSYLQGDQPQHF. The CDR3 DNA is TGTGCCAGCAGTTACTTACAGGGGGATCAGCCCCAGCATTTT.

CDR3 bases: TGCGCCAGCAACGTGGGGGGACTAGACACCAGTGAGCAGTTCTTC. Amino acids: CASNVGGLDTSEQFF. The chain combines TRBV5-1 with TRBJ2-1, with 8 positions matching TRBD2. CDR3 size: 15 residues. Germline V gives CDR1 SGHRS, CDR2 YFSETQ. Germline trimming cut 6 bases from V and 9 bases from J; bases unmatched to any gene: 14.

The chain links TRBV29-1 to TRBJ2-1, with TRBD1 identical over 11 bases. Germline CDR1 SQVTM, CDR2 ANQGSEA. The CDR3 is 15 amino acids. Unmatched junction bases numbered 7, after V lost 1 base and J lost 8 bases. CDR3 nucleotides: TGCAGCGTTGAAGCCCCGGGACAGGGGGGGGATGAGCAGTTCTTC. This encodes CSVEAPGQGGDEQFF.

The rearrangement links TRBV6-5 to TRBJ1-6; no clear D gene. The CDR3 loop spans 14 amino acids. Trimming removed 6 bases from V and 7 bases from J, with 13 bases in between. Per the germline V gene, CDR1 is MNHEY and CDR2 is SVGAGI. The CDR3 loop reads CASRPGLLNSPLHF. For the CDR3, the DNA is TGTGCCAGCAGGCCCGGACTTCTAAATTCACCCCTCCACTTT.

This sequence joins TRBV27 and TRBJ1-1; D is uncertain. Germline values: CDR1 MNHEY, CDR2 SMNVEV (reference sequence). The CDR3 loop spans 16 amino acids. V shed 2 bases and J shed 1 base, with 14 bases lying between them. Written as DNA, the CDR3 is TGTGCCAGCAGTTTAGTGGCGGTTGTCGGGAACACTGAAGCTTTCTTT. Protein sequence: CASSLVAVVGNTEAFF.

J is TRBJ2-3 and V is TRBV6-1; 9 bases align to TRBD1. Germline CDR1 and CDR2: MNHNS and SASEGT. The CDR3 extends over 17 amino acids. V dropped 3 bases and J dropped 8; count of bases not matched to a gene: 15. The CDR3 loop reads CASSDLAGTGKRGTQYF. CDR3 in DNA: TGTGCCAGCAGTGACCTCGCCGGGACAGGGAAGAGGGGTACGCAGTATTTT.

The V and J genes are TRBV7-9 and TRBJ2-1; 8 nucleotides align to TRBD2. CDR3 length: 15 residues. Per the germline V gene, CDR1 is SEHNR and CDR2 is FQNEAQ (reference sequence). V was pared by 6 bases and J by 4 bases, with 8 bases of the junction left unmatched. Here the CDR3 reads CASSFRAGGYNEQFF. The CDR3 DNA reads TGTGCCAGCAGTTTCAGGGCGGGAGGTTACAATGAGCAGTTCTTC.

The rearrangement links TRBV5-6 to TRBJ2-2; TRBD1 matches 7 bases. This CDR3 region has 15 residues. The germline CDR1 and CDR2 sequences are SGHDT and YYEEEE. Losses at the gene ends were 2 bases for V and 4 bases for J; bases not matched to a gene: 5. CDR3 sequence reads: CASSLGGRVTGELFF. The CDR3 region has the DNA TGTGCCAGCAGCTTAGGGGGCCGCGTCACCGGGGAGCTGTTTTTT.